Shown below are 11 T cell receptor beta chains from a single sample sequenced in a study of cytomegalovirus exposure and HLA in healthy donors. Clones were sequenced by immunoSEQ multiplex PCR, and TCRdb holds only the in-frame ones, with some missing. The repertoire consists of 82,000 or so clones, with 85% to 95% occurring once and the leading ten covering approximately 0.69%. Sequencing was done on a sample of PBMCs. All receptors come from a man between 18 and 35 years old in good health and CMV-seronegative.

The chain has TRBV5-4 and TRBJ2-7, with TRBD1 matching over 7 bases. The CDR3 has 17 amino acids. The trim removed 4 bases at V and 1 base at J, leaving 14 bases unmatched. Germline loops: CDR1 SGHNT, CDR2 YYREEE (reference sequence). In nucleotides, the CDR3 is TGTGCCAGCAGCCCGATGGGTCGACAGGGCAGGTCCTACGAGCAGTACTTC. The encoded protein is CASSPMGRQGRSYEQYF. Supplemented by reference TRBV5-4 and TRBJ2-7, the full variable domain reads ETGVTQSPTHLIKTRGQQVTLRCSSQSGHNTVSWYQQALGQGPQFIFQYYREEENGRGNFPPRFSGLQFPNYSSELNVNALELDDSALYLCASSPMGRQGRSYEQYFGPGTRLTVT.

This sequence joins TRBV6-5 and TRBJ1-2; D perhaps matches TRBD1 (5 bases). The CDR3 has 16 residues. The germline V and J ends were trimmed by 0 bases and 4 bases, with 15 bases remaining between them. Germline lookup yields CDR1 MNHEY and CDR2 SVGAGI. The CDR3 bases are TGTGCCAGCAGTTACTCGGCGGGGGTATCGTTCTATGGCTACACCTTC. Protein sequence: CASSYSAGVSFYGYTF.

This clone was counted once. The rearrangement uses TRBV4-2 and TRBJ2-1; no reliable D call. Germline values: CDR1 LGHNA, CDR2 YNFKEQ. The CDR3 loop spans 16 amino acids. V was pared by 0 bases and J by 0 bases, with 9 bases between. The CDR3 nucleotides are TGTGCCAGCAGCCAAGATAAATCGGTCTCCTACAATGAGCAGTTCTTC. The encoded protein is CASSQDKSVSYNEQFF.

The CDR3 region is CASREGLNNEQFF. In DNA, the CDR3 is TGTGCCAGCAGGGAGGGATTAAACAATGAGCAGTTCTTC. The rearrangement uses TRBV2 and TRBJ2-1; tentative D call: TRBD2 (6 bases). The CDR3 extends over 13 amino acids. Germline loops: CDR1 SNHLY, CDR2 FYNNEI. Trimming removed 6 bases from V and 5 bases from J, with 11 bases in between.

The V gene is TRBV6-4, the J gene TRBJ2-1; D is unclear. V lost 0 bases to trimming and J lost 2 bases, with 8 bases between them. CDR1 and CDR2 from the germline V gene are MRHNA and SNTAGT. The CDR3 contains 15 residues. CDR3 region: CASSDSQSPYNEQFF. The CDR3 nucleotides are TGTGCCAGCAGTGACTCGCAGTCTCCCTACAATGAGCAGTTCTTC.

About this clone: Other DNA sequences in the sample encode the same CDR3. V is TRBV6-5 and J is TRBJ1-1; D uncertain. The CDR3 loop spans 14 amino acids. The ends were cut back, 0 bases at V and 1 base at J, with 6 bases in the middle. Germline V lookup: CDR1 MNHEY, CDR2 SVGAGI. The CDR3 is CASSYSTGNTEAFF. CDR3 DNA: TGTGCCAGCAGTTACTCAACGGGGAACACTGAAGCTTTCTTT.

The chain joins TRBV2 to TRBJ1-1, with no clear D. CDR3 length: 14 amino acids. With 6 bases removed from V and 4 bases from J, the gap between germline ends came to 15 bases. Per the germline V gene, CDR1 is SNHLY and CDR2 is FYNNEI. CDR3 loop: CASRGGHWGTEAFF. Here the CDR3 DNA reads TGTGCCAGCAGGGGAGGCCATTGGGGCACTGAAGCTTTCTTT.

V is TRBV11-2 and J is TRBJ2-3; 9 nucleotides line up with TRBD1. Germline loops: CDR1 SGHAT, CDR2 FQNNGV. Germline trimming cut 5 bases from V and 2 bases from J; bases unmatched to any gene: 8. The CDR3 extends over 16 amino acids. In DNA form, the CDR3 reads TGTGCCAGCAGCAAACGCCGGGACAGGGTCACAGATACGCAGTATTTT. Amino acid sequence: CASSKRRDRVTDTQYF.

The V call is TRBV5-1, the J call TRBJ2-7, with 9 nucleotides matching TRBD1. Germline CDR1 and CDR2: SGHRS and YFSETQ. The V segment lost 5 bases and the J segment 3 bases; nucleotides outside the gene matches: 3. The CDR3 spans 13 residues. In DNA, the CDR3 is TGCGCCAGCAGACTGGGACAGGGCTACGAGCAGTACTTC. Translation: CASRLGQGYEQYF.

The gene calls are TRBV11-3 and TRBJ1-2; 7 bases are a match to TRBD1. There are 16 residues in the CDR3. From germline, CDR1 is SGHNT and CDR2 YENEEA. Unmatched junction bases numbered 6, after V lost 0 bases and J lost 2 bases. The CDR3, as DNA: TGTGCCAGCAGCTTAGAAGTCGGAGGGGGCAACTATGGCTACACCTTC. Amino acid sequence: CASSLEVGGGNYGYTF. The whole variable domain, filled in from reference TRBV11-3 and TRBJ1-2, reads EAGVVQSPRYKIIEKKQPVAFWCNPISGHNTLYWYLQNLGQGPELLIRYENEEAVDDSQLPKDRFSAERLKGVDSTLKIQPAELGDSAVYLCASSLEVGGGNYGYTFGSGTRLTVV.

The V call is TRBV5-8, the J call TRBJ1-2; TRBD1 might be the D (6 bases). Per germline, CDR1 SGHTS and CDR2 YDEGEE. Trimming pared 6 bases from V and 4 bases from J, leaving 19 bases between. The CDR3 runs 15 residues. CDR3 residues: CASNLGRGASYGYTF. The CDR3 bases are TGTGCCAGCAACCTTGGGCGGGGGGCCAGCTATGGCTACACCTTC.